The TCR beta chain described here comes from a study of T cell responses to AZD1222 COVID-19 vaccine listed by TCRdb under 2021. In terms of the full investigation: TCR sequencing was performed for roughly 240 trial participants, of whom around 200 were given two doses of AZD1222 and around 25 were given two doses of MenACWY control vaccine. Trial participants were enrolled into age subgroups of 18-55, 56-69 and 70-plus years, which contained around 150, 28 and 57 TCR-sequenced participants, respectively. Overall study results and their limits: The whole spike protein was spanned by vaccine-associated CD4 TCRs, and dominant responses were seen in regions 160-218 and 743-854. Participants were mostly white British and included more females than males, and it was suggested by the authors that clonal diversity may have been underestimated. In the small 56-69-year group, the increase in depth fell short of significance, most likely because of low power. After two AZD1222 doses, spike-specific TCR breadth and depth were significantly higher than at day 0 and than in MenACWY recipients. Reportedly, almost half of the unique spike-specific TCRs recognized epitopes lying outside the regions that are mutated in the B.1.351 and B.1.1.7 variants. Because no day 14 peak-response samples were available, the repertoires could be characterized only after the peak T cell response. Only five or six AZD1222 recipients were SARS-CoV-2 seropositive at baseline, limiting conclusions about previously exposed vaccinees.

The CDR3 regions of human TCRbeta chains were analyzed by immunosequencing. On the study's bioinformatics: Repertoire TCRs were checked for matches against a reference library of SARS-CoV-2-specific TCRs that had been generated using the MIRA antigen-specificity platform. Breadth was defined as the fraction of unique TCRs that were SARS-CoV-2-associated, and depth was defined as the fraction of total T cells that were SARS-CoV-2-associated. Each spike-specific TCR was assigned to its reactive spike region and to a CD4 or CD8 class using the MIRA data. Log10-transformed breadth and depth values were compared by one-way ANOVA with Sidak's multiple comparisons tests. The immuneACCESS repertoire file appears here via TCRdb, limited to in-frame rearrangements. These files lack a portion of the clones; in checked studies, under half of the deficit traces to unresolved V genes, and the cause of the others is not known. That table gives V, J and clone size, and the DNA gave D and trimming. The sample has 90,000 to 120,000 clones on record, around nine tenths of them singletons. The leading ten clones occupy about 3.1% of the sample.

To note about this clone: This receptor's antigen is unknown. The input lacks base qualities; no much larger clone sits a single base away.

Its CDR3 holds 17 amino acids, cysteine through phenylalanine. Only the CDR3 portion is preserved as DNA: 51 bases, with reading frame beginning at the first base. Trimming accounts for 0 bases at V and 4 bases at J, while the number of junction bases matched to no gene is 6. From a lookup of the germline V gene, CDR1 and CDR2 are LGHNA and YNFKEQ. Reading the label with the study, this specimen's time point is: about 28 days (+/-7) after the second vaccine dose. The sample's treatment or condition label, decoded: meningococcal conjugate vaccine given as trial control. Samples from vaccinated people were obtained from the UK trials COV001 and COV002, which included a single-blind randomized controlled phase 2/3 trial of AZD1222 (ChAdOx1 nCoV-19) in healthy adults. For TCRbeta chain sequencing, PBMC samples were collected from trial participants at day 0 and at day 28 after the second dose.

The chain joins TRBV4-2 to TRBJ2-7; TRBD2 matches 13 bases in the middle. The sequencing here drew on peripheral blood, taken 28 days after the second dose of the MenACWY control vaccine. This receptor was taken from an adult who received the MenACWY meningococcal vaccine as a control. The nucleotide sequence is TGTGCCAGCAGCCAAGAGGTGGGACTAGCGGGGAGTTACGAGCAGTACTTC. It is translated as CASSQEVGLAGSYEQYF.